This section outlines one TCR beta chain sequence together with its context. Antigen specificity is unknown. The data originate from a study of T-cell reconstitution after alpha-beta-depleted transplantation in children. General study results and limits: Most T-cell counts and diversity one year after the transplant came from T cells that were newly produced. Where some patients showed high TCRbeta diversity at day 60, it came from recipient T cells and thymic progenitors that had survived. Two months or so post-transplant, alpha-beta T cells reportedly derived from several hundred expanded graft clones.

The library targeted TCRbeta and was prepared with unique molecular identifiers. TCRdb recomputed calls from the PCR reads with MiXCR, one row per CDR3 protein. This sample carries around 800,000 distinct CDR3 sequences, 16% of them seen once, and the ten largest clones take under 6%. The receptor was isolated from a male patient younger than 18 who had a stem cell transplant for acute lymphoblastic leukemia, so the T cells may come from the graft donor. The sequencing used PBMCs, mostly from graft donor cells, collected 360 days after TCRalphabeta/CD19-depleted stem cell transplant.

CDR3 nucleotide sequence: TGTGCCAGCAGCCCTGAATTACTTCACGACTCTTCAAACTATGGCTACACCTTC. Its protein product is CASSPELLHDSSNYGYTF. V usage is TRBV3-1 and J usage is TRBJ1-2, with D hard to call. In germline, CDR1 is LGHDT, CDR2 YNNKEL (reference sequence). The CDR3 spans 18 residues. V was shortened by 4 bases and J by 2 bases, with 23 bases between the two germline ends.